The 23 T cell receptor beta chains below were found in one sample sequenced in a study of blood T cell repertoires in COVID-19. Libraries were prepared by immunoSEQ multiplex PCR; TCRdb keeps only in-frame clonotypes and omits some of them. The sample records approximately 200,000 clones, approximately 84% being singletons. The sequenced material came from peripheral blood. The receptors originated from a human donor with acute or convalescent COVID-19. The donor label of this sample is uncertain.

The chain links TRBV5-1 to TRBJ1-4; perhaps TRBD1 as D (6 bases). Between the trimmed V and J ends, which lost 3 bases and 4 bases, there was a span of 16 bases. The V gene's germline CDR1 is SGHRS and CDR2 YFSETQ. The CDR3 spans 16 residues. CDR3 nucleotides: TGCGCCAGCAGCTACGCTACAGGGAGCGGTAATGAAAAACTGTTTTTT. Its protein is CASSYATGSGNEKLFF. The full variable domain, in which reference TRBV5-1 and TRBJ1-4 provide the parts outside the CDR3, is KAGVTQTPRYLIKTRGQQVTLSCSPISGHRSVSWYQQTPGQGLQFLFEYFSETQRNKGNFPGRFSGRQFSNSRSEMNVSTLELGDSALYLCASSYATGSGNEKLFFGSGTQLSVL.

The rearrangement links TRBV6-5 to TRBJ2-3; unclear D gene. The germline V gene has CDR1 MNHEY and CDR2 SVGAGI. Deletions cut 5 bases from V and 4 bases from J, with 4 bases between. The CDR3 has 11 amino acids. Written as DNA, the CDR3 is TGTGCCAGCAGTAGCCCAGATACGCAGTATTTT. Its protein product is CASSSPDTQYF.

This sequence joins TRBV11-2 and TRBJ2-7, with a possible D match to TRBD2 (5 bases). This CDR3 spans 14 amino acids. From germline, CDR1 is SGHAT and CDR2 FQNNGV. V was clipped by 0 bases and J by 5 bases, with 11 bases between them. CDR3 nucleotides: TGTGCCAGCAGCTTAGATCGGACGGGGAACGAGCAGTACTTC. Translating it yields CASSLDRTGNEQYF. Supplemented by reference TRBV11-2 and TRBJ2-7, the full variable domain reads EAGVAQSPRYKIIEKRQSVAFWCNPISGHATLYWYQQILGQGPKLLIQFQNNGVVDDSQLPKDRFSAERLKGVDSTLKIQPAKLEDSAVYLCASSLDRTGNEQYFGPGTRLTVT.

The DNA for the CDR3 is TGTGCCAGCAGTCTGGGGGGGGCCATGAACACTGAAGCTTTCTTT. Translation: CASSLGGAMNTEAFF. V and J are TRBV28 and TRBJ1-1; tentatively, D is TRBD1 (6 bases). Trimming left V 5 bases short and J 0 bases short, with 13 bases between. The CDR3 is made up of 15 amino acids. CDR1 is MDHEN, CDR2 SYDVKM, per germline.

For this clone: The sample contains more than one DNA sequence encoding this CDR3. Written as DNA, the CDR3 is TGTGCCAGCAGCTTAGGAACTGCCCCACCCAACAATGAGCAGTTCTTC. Translation gives CASSLGTAPPNNEQFF. This chain uses TRBV7-7 with TRBJ2-1; D remains ambiguous. Per germline, CDR1 SSHAT and CDR2 FNYEAQ (reference sequence). The CDR3 is 16 amino acids. V gave up 1 base and J gave up 5 bases, with 15 bases separating them.

The rearrangement links TRBV5-4 to TRBJ2-7; 7 nucleotides line up with TRBD2. CDR3 length: 14 residues. V gave up 3 bases and J gave up 2 bases; unmatched junction bases: 5. Germline values: CDR1 SGHNT, CDR2 YYREEE (reference sequence). CDR3 in amino acids: CASSSGTIPYEQYF. CDR3 DNA sequence: TGTGCCAGCAGCTCCGGGACTATACCCTACGAGCAGTACTTC.

The chain uses TRBV7-9 and TRBJ2-2; 8 bases are shared with TRBD2. Germline assignment: CDR1 SEHNR and CDR2 FQNEAQ (reference sequence). Trimming removed 3 bases from V and 3 bases from J; junction bases left unmatched: 3. This CDR3 region has 15 residues. CDR3 amino acids: CASSLAAGDTGELFF. The CDR3 bases are TGTGCCAGCAGCTTGGCAGCGGGAGACACCGGGGAGCTGTTTTTT.

The chain recombines TRBV6-5 with TRBJ2-5, with 10 bases lining up with TRBD2. The V segment lost 7 bases and the J segment 4 bases; nucleotides outside the gene matches: 6. CDR3 length: 14 amino acids. The germline V gene has CDR1 MNHEY and CDR2 SVGAGI. Here the CDR3 reads CASKASGSGETQYF. CDR3 DNA: TGTGCCAGCAAGGCTAGCGGGAGCGGAGAGACCCAGTACTTC.

The V gene is TRBV19, the J gene TRBJ1-4; 7 nucleotides match TRBD1. Germline V lookup: CDR1 LNHDA, CDR2 SQIVND (reference sequence). V shed 6 bases, J shed 2 bases, and the junction held 15 bases outside the gene matches. The CDR3 spans 18 residues. CDR3 region: CASRVTDRAVGTNEKLFF. The CDR3 nucleotides read TGTGCCAGTAGAGTGACTGACAGGGCGGTCGGTACTAATGAAAAACTGTTTTTT.

The rearrangement joins TRBV7-8 to TRBJ1-3; a possible D gene is TRBD1 (6 bases). Per the germline V gene, CDR1 is SGHVS and CDR2 is FQNEAQ. The length of the CDR3 is 17 residues. Deletions cut 0 bases from V and 0 bases from J, with 12 bases between. CDR3 amino acids: CASSLAPRDISGNTIYF. The CDR3, as DNA: TGTGCCAGCAGCTTAGCTCCCCGGGACATCTCTGGAAACACCATATATTTT.

V gene TRBV24-1 combines with J gene TRBJ1-5; D uncertain. The germline V and J ends were trimmed by 1 base and 3 bases, with 6 bases remaining between them. Germline CDR1 KGHDR, CDR2 SFDVKD. The CDR3 runs 14 residues. The CDR3 bases are TGTGCCACCAGTGATTTTAACTTCAATCAGCCCCAGCATTTT. This gives the protein CATSDFNFNQPQHF.

The V gene is TRBV6-2 or TRBV6-3, the J gene TRBJ2-7; possible D gene TRBD2, 5 bases. The CDR3 is made up of 14 amino acids. The V and J ends lost 7 bases and 1 base respectively, with 14 bases between them. Germline-derived CDR1 and CDR2 are MNHEY and SVGEGT. The CDR3 region has the DNA TGTGCCAGCACCCCGTTAGCGAGGTCCTACGAGCAGTACTTC. Translating gives CASTPLARSYEQYF.

Here the CDR3 reads CASSSVRDSLYEQYF. In DNA, the CDR3 is TGTGCCAGTAGTAGCGTCCGGGACAGCCTATACGAGCAGTACTTC. The chain recombines TRBV19 with TRBJ2-7; 7 bases map to TRBD1. This CDR3 region has 15 residues. The V gene's germline CDR1 is LNHDA and CDR2 SQIVND (reference sequence). V was clipped by 4 bases and J by 4 bases; unmatched bases: 10.

V usage is TRBV6-7 and J usage is TRBJ2-3; 11 nucleotides match TRBD2. TRBV6-7 is recorded as an ORF, its role being uncertain. The V gene end was trimmed by 11 bases and the J gene end by 4 bases; junction bases not matched to a gene: 8. The CDR3 loop spans 14 amino acids. The CDR3 region is CAPLAGGVADTQYF. For the CDR3, the DNA is TGTGCCCCCTTAGCGGGAGGGGTAGCAGATACGCAGTATTTT.

The chain links TRBV2 to TRBJ2-7; the D gene is possibly TRBD1 (5 bases). V lost 5 bases, J lost 1 base, and 12 bases lay in between. The CDR3 contains 14 residues. CDR1 is SNHLY, CDR2 FYNNEI, per germline. CDR3 in DNA: TGTGCCAGCAGTCCGACAGTTTATTCCTACGAGCAGTACTTC. It specifies CASSPTVYSYEQYF. Full variable domain (rest looked up from reference TRBV2 and TRBJ2-7): EPEVTQTPSHQVTQMGQEVILRCVPISNHLYFYWYRQILGQKVEFLVSFYNNEISEKSEIFDDQFSVERPDGSNFTLKIRSTKLEDSAMYFCASSPTVYSYEQYFGPGTRLTVT.

The V and J genes are TRBV14 and TRBJ1-1, with 7 bases matching TRBD1. This CDR3 region has 15 residues. Germline V CDR1 and CDR2: SGHDN, FVKESK. V was clipped by 1 base and J by 5 bases; unmatched bases: 7. The DNA for the CDR3 is TGTGCCAGCAGCCAAGGAACAGGGGTTAAGACTGAAGCTTTCTTT. Its protein is CASSQGTGVKTEAFF.

This chain uses TRBV5-4 with TRBJ2-5; 7 nucleotides agree with TRBD1. Germline V gene data show CDR1 as SGHNT and CDR2 as YYREEE (reference sequence). With 3 bases clipped from V and 1 base from J, the junction kept 3 bases outside the gene matches. This CDR3 is built from 14 residues. The CDR3 spells CASSYTGAQETQYF. CDR3 DNA sequence: TGTGCCAGCAGCTACACAGGGGCCCAAGAGACCCAGTACTTC. Complete variable domain (other parts from reference TRBV5-4 and TRBJ2-5): ETGVTQSPTHLIKTRGQQVTLRCSSQSGHNTVSWYQQALGQGPQFIFQYYREEENGRGNFPPRFSGLQFPNYSSELNVNALELDDSALYLCASSYTGAQETQYFGPGTRLLVL.

The chain employs TRBV5-1 and TRBJ1-1, with D possibly matching TRBD1 (5 bases). V was clipped by 0 bases and J by 5 bases, with 17 bases between them. This CDR3 contains 16 residues. CDR1 is SGHRS, CDR2 YFSETQ, per germline. The CDR3 coding sequence is TGCGCCAGCAGCTTGGAAGGGGCAGGGTTGGTGACTGAAGCTTTCTTT. Encoded protein: CASSLEGAGLVTEAFF.

CDR3 protein: CASSPLESTDTQYF. The CDR3 DNA reads TGTGCCAGCAGCCCGCTAGAGAGCACAGATACGCAGTATTTT. This chain uses TRBV7-3 with TRBJ2-3; D gene uncertain. The germline V gene encodes CDR1 SGHTA and CDR2 FQGTGA. The CDR3 is 14 residues long. V lost 5 bases to trimming and J lost 0 bases, with 9 bases between them.

This clone has more than one count but fewer than ten. This chain links TRBV14 with TRBJ2-3; 7 bases fit TRBD2. The germline CDR1 and CDR2 sequences are SGHDN and FVKESK. The ends lost 0 bases at V and 1 base at J; junction bases unmatched: 1. The CDR3 runs to 15 residues. CDR3 DNA: TGTGCCAGCAGCCAAGAGCTAGCGGGCACAGATACGCAGTATTTT. Translation gives CASSQELAGTDTQYF.

The chain carries TRBV24-1 and TRBJ2-3; 7 bases are shared with TRBD1. V shed 4 bases, J shed 3 bases, and the junction held 9 bases outside the gene matches. In germline, CDR1 is KGHDR, CDR2 SFDVKD. The CDR3 totals 16 residues. In DNA form, the CDR3 reads TGTGCCACCAGTGACCCTACAGGGGCGGGTACAGATACGCAGTATTTT. Protein: CATSDPTGAGTDTQYF.

This clone was observed at least ten times. The rearrangement links TRBV7-2 to TRBJ1-2; D unclear. CDR1 is SGHTA, CDR2 FQGNSA, per germline. Trimming removed 3 bases at V and 7 bases at J, with 9 bases between. The CDR3 has 12 amino acids. The CDR3 DNA sequence: TGTGCCAGCAGCTTGTCGAAGCGTGGCTACACCTTC. Its translation is CASSLSKRGYTF.

This chain joins TRBV7-8 and TRBJ2-1; TRBD1 matches 7 bases. The CDR3 covers 16 residues. CDR1 SGHVS and CDR2 FQNEAQ come from the germline V gene. J lost 8 bases, V lost 1 base, and 11 bases had no gene match. The CDR3, as DNA: TGTGCCAGCAGCTTAGGTCGGGGACAGATTACGGATGAGCAGTTCTTC. Residues: CASSLGRGQITDEQFF.